These 6 T cell receptor beta chains came from one sample sequenced in a study of T cell responses to AZD1222 COVID-19 vaccine. Using immunoSEQ multiplex PCR, the repertoire was profiled, and TCRdb retains in-frame clones only, with some absent. Among roughly 120,000 clones listed, 88% were seen once. Sequencing was performed on peripheral blood, taken on day 0 of MenACWY control vaccination. The receptors derive from an adult in good health.

V gene TRBV6-5 combines with J gene TRBJ1-2; D perhaps matches TRBD1 (5 bases). Germline V gene data show CDR1 as MNHEY and CDR2 as SVGAGI. The CDR3 is 13 residues long. With 2 bases removed from V and 8 bases from J, the gap between germline ends came to 12 bases. The CDR3 loop is CASSYPGAEGYTF. As DNA, the CDR3 is TGTGCCAGCAGTTACCCCGGGGCAGAGGGCTACACCTTC.

J is TRBJ1-1 and V is TRBV3-1 (or the pseudogene TRBV3-2); perhaps TRBD1 as D (5 bases). This CDR3 region has 14 residues. The V and J ends lost 4 bases and 7 bases respectively, with 16 bases between them. In germline, CDR1 is LGHDT, CDR2 YNNKEL (reference sequence). The CDR3 DNA is TGTGCCAGCAGCCCTCGCCGGGACCGATATGAAGCTTTCTTT. Translating gives CASSPRRDRYEAFF.

This chain uses TRBV3-1 (or the pseudogene TRBV3-2) with TRBJ2-3; either TRBD1 or TRBD2 may supply D (5 bases each). Looked up from germline, CDR1 is LGHDT and CDR2 is YNNKEL (reference sequence). V was shortened by 5 bases and J by 1 base, with 19 bases between the two germline ends. The CDR3 length is 17 residues. The DNA of the CDR3 is TGTGCCAGCAGCGACATCCCTGGGGGATTTGGCACAGATACGCAGTATTTT. Its protein is CASSDIPGGFGTDTQYF.

The rearrangement links TRBV2 to TRBJ1-2; D gene uncertain. The CDR3 loop spans 12 amino acids. CDR1 and CDR2 from the germline V gene are SNHLY and FYNNEI. Trimming took off 3 bases at V and 2 bases at J, with 4 bases between the two ends. The CDR3 here is CASSEGNYGYTF. Written as DNA, the CDR3 is TGTGCCAGCAGTGAGGGGAACTATGGCTACACCTTC. Supplemented by reference TRBV2 and TRBJ1-2, the full variable domain reads EPEVTQTPSHQVTQMGQEVILRCVPISNHLYFYWYRQILGQKVEFLVSFYNNEISEKSEIFDDQFSVERPDGSNFTLKIRSTKLEDSAMYFCASSEGNYGYTFGSGTRLTVV.

The chain has TRBV6-2 or TRBV6-3 and TRBJ2-3, with TRBD2 identical over 8 bases. There are 14 residues in the CDR3. The germline V gene encodes CDR1 MNHEY and CDR2 SVGEGT. J lost 6 bases, V lost 2 bases, and 4 bases had no gene match. CDR3 DNA sequence: TGTGCCAGCAGTTACGGCGGGAGGTGGGATACGCAGTATTTT. This sequence encodes CASSYGGRWDTQYF.

The chain joins TRBV15 to TRBJ1-5; D possibly corresponds to TRBD1 (6 bases). The CDR3 sequence is 17 residues long. V lost 2 bases, J lost 0 bases, and 14 bases lay in between. Germline V lookup: CDR1 LNHNV, CDR2 YYDKDF (reference sequence). CDR3 amino acids: CATSRSTGTPSNQPQHF. The CDR3 DNA reads TGTGCCACCAGCAGATCCACCGGGACACCTAGCAATCAGCCCCAGCATTTT.